This is a list of T cell receptor beta chains from one sample in a study of T cells in localized non-small cell lung cancer. Repertoires were generated with immunoSEQ multiplex PCR, while TCRdb's copy carries only in-frame clones and drops some. The table lists 17,000 or so clones, around 82% of them singletons, with roughly 34% in the top ten. The source material was peripheral blood, sampled before any cancer treatment. The receptor set was obtained from a male donor aged 60 or older with stage III lung adenocarcinoma. Both conserved end residues are part of each CDR3. Fields, in order: D gene, V gene, clone size, J gene, CDR3 DNA, CDR3 protein. A D gene is named only where the DNA matches it firmly. Size is stated for part of the rows, as once, few or many counts, or as a class when the clone is expanded.

d_gene: .; v_gene: TRBV18; abundance: .; j_gene: TRBJ1-1; CDR3nt: TGTGCCAGCTCACCTAGACAGGCGAACACTGAAGCTTTCTTT; CDR3aa: CASSPRQANTEAFF
d_gene: TRBD1; v_gene: TRBV19; abundance: few; j_gene: TRBJ2-7; CDR3nt: TGTGCCAGTAGTATTGCAGGGGGCGGGTTCTACGAGCAGTACTTC; CDR3aa: CASSIAGGGFYEQYF
d_gene: .; v_gene: TRBV2; abundance: .; j_gene: TRBJ2-7; CDR3nt: TGTGCCAGCAGTGACTGGCTAGACTTCTACGAGCAGTACTTC; CDR3aa: CASSDWLDFYEQYF
d_gene: .; v_gene: TRBV30; abundance: .; j_gene: TRBJ1-5; CDR3nt: TGTGCCTACGGGACACAGCCCCAGCATTTT; CDR3aa: CAYGTQPQHF
d_gene: .; v_gene: TRBV6-5; abundance: .; j_gene: TRBJ1-5; CDR3nt: TGTGCCAGCAGTTACTCGGAACACAGGGTTCAGCCCCAGCATTTT; CDR3aa: CASSYSEHRVQPQHF
d_gene: TRBD1; v_gene: TRBV7-2; abundance: .; j_gene: TRBJ2-7; CDR3nt: TGTGCCAGCAGCCGATTAGACGGACAGGGCTACGAGCAGTACTTC; CDR3aa: CASSRLDGQGYEQYF
d_gene: .; v_gene: TRBV28; abundance: .; j_gene: TRBJ1-2; CDR3nt: TGTGCCAGCGCAGGGATCCTCTATGGCTACACCTTC; CDR3aa: CASAGILYGYTF
d_gene: TRBD2; v_gene: TRBV5-5; abundance: .; j_gene: TRBJ2-3; CDR3nt: TGTGCCAGCAGCCGACCTGGACTAGCGGGGCATACGCAGTATTTT; CDR3aa: CASSRPGLAGHTQYF
d_gene: TRBD2; v_gene: TRBV5-1; abundance: .; j_gene: TRBJ2-2; CDR3nt: TGCGCCAGCAGAGACGCCCGGGCGGGGGTAGCCGGGGAGCTGTTTTTT; CDR3aa: CASRDARAGVAGELFF
d_gene: TRBD1; v_gene: TRBV7-3; abundance: once; j_gene: TRBJ1-1; CDR3nt: TGTGCCAGCAGCTCCAGACAGGGGAGGGAAGCTTTCTTT; CDR3aa: CASSSRQGREAFF
d_gene: .; v_gene: TRBV13; abundance: .; j_gene: TRBJ1-2; CDR3nt: TGTGCCAGCAGCGGGAGGGACGGCCTTAACTATGGCTACACCTTC; CDR3aa: CASSGRDGLNYGYTF
d_gene: TRBD1; v_gene: TRBV5-1; abundance: .; j_gene: TRBJ2-5; CDR3nt: TGCGCCAGCAGCTTGGCGGACAGGGGTTTGGAGACCCAGTACTTC; CDR3aa: CASSLADRGLETQYF
d_gene: TRBD1; v_gene: TRBV5-1; abundance: .; j_gene: TRBJ2-4; CDR3nt: TGCGCCAGCAGCTCCCCGGGACAGGGGGCGCTTGGCAAAAACATTCAGTACTTC; CDR3aa: CASSSPGQGALGKNIQYF
d_gene: .; v_gene: TRBV5-4; abundance: .; j_gene: TRBJ2-7; CDR3nt: TGTGCCAGCAGCTTTACAACGGGAACCTCCTACGAGCAGTACTTC; CDR3aa: CASSFTTGTSYEQYF
d_gene: .; v_gene: TRBV4-1; abundance: .; j_gene: TRBJ1-5; CDR3nt: TGCGCCAGCAGCCAAGAAGGGAGCAATCAGCCCCAGCATTTT; CDR3aa: CASSQEGSNQPQHF
d_gene: .; v_gene: TRBV4-1; abundance: .; j_gene: TRBJ2-3; CDR3nt: TGCGCCAGCAGCCAACCCTCCCCACAGGGCAGGGGCAGGGCAGATACGCAGTATTTT; CDR3aa: CASSQPSPQGRGRADTQYF
d_gene: .; v_gene: TRBV7-8; abundance: .; j_gene: TRBJ2-5; CDR3nt: TGTGCCAGCAGCTTAGATAGAACAGCAAGATTCACCCAGTACTTC; CDR3aa: CASSLDRTARFTQYF
d_gene: .; v_gene: TRBV13; abundance: .; j_gene: TRBJ2-2; CDR3nt: TGTGCCAGCAGCCCCCCGCGGATAGGGGACACCGGGGAGCTGTTTTTT; CDR3aa: CASSPPRIGDTGELFF
d_gene: .; v_gene: TRBV6-1; abundance: .; j_gene: TRBJ1-1; CDR3nt: TGTGCCAGCAGTGAAGCCCCAGGGATTGAAGCTTTCTTT; CDR3aa: CASSEAPGIEAFF
d_gene: .; v_gene: TRBV19; abundance: few; j_gene: TRBJ1-6; CDR3nt: TGTGCCAGTAATACGTTAAGCGGTTCACCCCTCCACTTT; CDR3aa: CASNTLSGSPLHF
d_gene: .; v_gene: TRBV5-4; abundance: .; j_gene: TRBJ1-1; CDR3nt: TGTGCCAGCAGCTTGGGGGGGTTAGGGGACACTGAAGCTTTCTTT; CDR3aa: CASSLGGLGDTEAFF
d_gene: .; v_gene: TRBV18; abundance: .; j_gene: TRBJ2-5; CDR3nt: TGTGCCAGCTCACCGAGAGAGATTTTGTACGAGCTTAGTGAGCAGTACTTC; CDR3aa: CASSPREILYELSEQYF
d_gene: TRBD1; v_gene: TRBV7-2; abundance: .; j_gene: TRBJ2-7; CDR3nt: TGTGCCAGCACCCCGGACAGGGGTGCCTACGAGCAGTACTTC; CDR3aa: CASTPDRGAYEQYF
d_gene: TRBD2; v_gene: TRBV7-2; abundance: .; j_gene: TRBJ2-5; CDR3nt: TGTGCCAGCAGTAGAAGACTAGCGGGGGTACAGGGGAAAAAGACCCAGTACTTC; CDR3aa: CASSRRLAGVQGKKTQYF
d_gene: .; v_gene: TRBV5-1; abundance: .; j_gene: TRBJ2-2; CDR3nt: TGCGCCAGCAGGGGTCCAGCCGACGGGGAGCTGTTTTTT; CDR3aa: CASRGPADGELFF
d_gene: .; v_gene: TRBV6-6; abundance: .; j_gene: TRBJ1-1; CDR3nt: TGTGCCAGCAGCTCATCGCAGGGTTCGGGTGAAGCTTTCTTT; CDR3aa: CASSSSQGSGEAFF
d_gene: TRBD1; v_gene: TRBV27; abundance: .; j_gene: TRBJ1-1; CDR3nt: TGTGCCAGCAGTTTAAAGGGGGCAGGGGTGAACACTGAAGCTTTCTTT; CDR3aa: CASSLKGAGVNTEAFF
d_gene: TRBD1; v_gene: TRBV18; abundance: .; j_gene: TRBJ2-1; CDR3nt: TGTGCCAGCTCACCCATTGGACAGGGAGAGCAGTTCTTC; CDR3aa: CASSPIGQGEQFF
d_gene: .; v_gene: TRBV11-2; abundance: large; j_gene: TRBJ1-4; CDR3nt: TGTGCCAGCAGCTTAGGTACTAATGAAAAACTGTTTTTT; CDR3aa: CASSLGTNEKLFF
d_gene: .; v_gene: TRBV5-5; abundance: few; j_gene: TRBJ2-6; CDR3nt: TGTGCCAGCAGCGCCTTAACAGGTAGCTCTGGGGCCAACGTCCTGACTTTC; CDR3aa: CASSALTGSSGANVLTF
d_gene: .; v_gene: TRBV5-1; abundance: .; j_gene: TRBJ2-5; CDR3nt: TGCGCCAGCAGCTCGCAGGGGCTCGAGCAAGAGACCCAGTACTTC; CDR3aa: CASSSQGLEQETQYF
d_gene: .; v_gene: TRBV2; abundance: .; j_gene: TRBJ2-7; CDR3nt: TGTGCCGGAGGACAGTACTACGAGCAGTACTTC; CDR3aa: CAGGQYYEQYF
d_gene: .; v_gene: TRBV30; abundance: .; j_gene: TRBJ1-1; CDR3nt: TGTGCCTGGAGTCCCTGGCGGACGAACACTGAAGCTTTCTTT; CDR3aa: CAWSPWRTNTEAFF
d_gene: .; v_gene: TRBV6-1; abundance: .; j_gene: TRBJ1-2; CDR3nt: TGTGCCAGCAGAAGGAGTATCGATGGCTACACCTTC; CDR3aa: CASRRSIDGYTF
d_gene: .; v_gene: TRBV6-5; abundance: .; j_gene: TRBJ2-2; CDR3nt: TGTGCCAGCAGGCCGTCGGCCATCAACACCGGGGAGCTGTTTTTT; CDR3aa: CASRPSAINTGELFF
d_gene: .; v_gene: TRBV7-6; abundance: few; j_gene: TRBJ2-7; CDR3nt: TGTGCCAGCAGCTCATACAGGGACACCTACGAGCAGTACTTC; CDR3aa: CASSSYRDTYEQYF
d_gene: .; v_gene: TRBV6-6; abundance: .; j_gene: TRBJ1-1; CDR3nt: TGTGCCAGCAGTTACCCAGGATGGACTGAAGCTTTCTTT; CDR3aa: CASSYPGWTEAFF
d_gene: TRBD1; v_gene: TRBV28; abundance: .; j_gene: TRBJ2-1; CDR3nt: TGTGCCAGCAGACTAGGACAGGGCTCCTACAATGAGCAGTTCTTC; CDR3aa: CASRLGQGSYNEQFF
d_gene: TRBD1; v_gene: TRBV2; abundance: .; j_gene: TRBJ2-1; CDR3nt: TGTGCCAGCAGTGACGGGACAGACTACAACGAGCAGTTCTTC; CDR3aa: CASSDGTDYNEQFF
d_gene: .; v_gene: TRBV27; abundance: .; j_gene: TRBJ1-6; CDR3nt: TGTGCCAGCACCTTAGGGGTTTCCTATAATTCACCCCTCCACTTT; CDR3aa: CASTLGVSYNSPLHF
d_gene: .; v_gene: TRBV19; abundance: .; j_gene: TRBJ2-1; CDR3nt: TGTGCCAGTAGTACCTCGGGGGTCAATGAGCAGTTCTTC; CDR3aa: CASSTSGVNEQFF
d_gene: TRBD1; v_gene: TRBV19; abundance: .; j_gene: TRBJ1-6; CDR3nt: TGTGCCAGTAGTATAGTTGGACAGGGGGCTTCACCCCTCCACTTT; CDR3aa: CASSIVGQGASPLHF
d_gene: TRBD1; v_gene: TRBV10-2; abundance: .; j_gene: TRBJ2-7; CDR3nt: TGCGCCAGCAGCCCCGACAGGGGGAACGAGCAGTACTTC; CDR3aa: CASSPDRGNEQYF
d_gene: .; v_gene: TRBV18; abundance: .; j_gene: TRBJ1-3; CDR3nt: TGTGCCAGCTCAGCCGGGACACGGACTGGAAACACCATATATTTT; CDR3aa: CASSAGTRTGNTIYF
d_gene: .; v_gene: TRBV30; abundance: medium-sized; j_gene: TRBJ1-4; CDR3nt: TGTGCCTGGAGTGAGACAGTAAACGCTGAAAAACTGTTTTTT; CDR3aa: CAWSETVNAEKLFF